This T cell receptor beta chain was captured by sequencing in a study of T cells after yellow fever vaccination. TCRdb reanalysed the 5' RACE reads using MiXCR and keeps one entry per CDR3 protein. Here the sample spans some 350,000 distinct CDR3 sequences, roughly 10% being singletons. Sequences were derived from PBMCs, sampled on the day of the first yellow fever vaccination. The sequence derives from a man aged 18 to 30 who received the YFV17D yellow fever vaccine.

This CDR3 is CASSPGPTGGEKLFF. In DNA form, the CDR3 reads TGTGCCAGCAGCCCGGGGCCGACAGGGGGAGAAAAACTGTTTTTT. The chain is built from TRBV7-2 and TRBJ1-4; 9 bases are shared with TRBD1. The V and J ends lost 5 bases and 8 bases, in that order; junction bases with no gene match: 9. The CDR3 loop spans 15 amino acids. Germline V gene data show CDR1 as SGHTA and CDR2 as FQGNSA.